This is a list of T cell receptor beta chains from one sample in a study of T-cell reconstitution after alpha-beta-depleted transplantation in children. In TCRdb, the PCR reads were re-called with MiXCR into one record per CDR3 protein. The table includes 200,000 to 250,000 distinct CDR3 sequences, about 9.2% detected once. Sequencing used PBMCs from the stem cell graft donor, obtained from the stem cell graft. The receptors were sampled from a human donor who donated a stem cell graft to a child with acute lymphoblastic leukemia. CDR3s include the opening cysteine and the closing phenylalanine or tryptophan. A D gene is named only where the DNA matches it firmly. Size tells how often a clone was seen (once, few, many) or the class of an expanded clone, and some rows leave it out.

D	size	V	J	DNA	CDR3
TRBD1	few	TRBV19	TRBJ1-5	TGTGCCAGTAGTAAGGGGACAGGGCCGCGCCAGCCCCAGCATTTT	CASSKGTGPRQPQHF
NA	many	TRBV7-2	TRBJ1-5	TGTGCCAGCAGCTTACAGGCCGGTAGCAATCAGCCCCAGCATTTT	CASSLQAGSNQPQHF
NA	many	TRBV20-1	TRBJ1-5	TGCAGTGCTATGGGTCAGAGCAATCAGCCCCAGCATTTT	CSAMGQSNQPQHF
NA	many	TRBV3-1	TRBJ2-1	TGTGCCAGCAGCCAACCGCAGGGGGGGTACAATGAGCAGTTCTTC	CASSQPQGGYNEQFF
NA	few	TRBV12-3/TRBV12-4	TRBJ1-5	TGTGCCAGCAGTTTAACAGGAGAGTGGCCCCAGCATTTT	CASSLTGEWPQHF
TRBD2	few	TRBV27	TRBJ2-7	TGTGCCAGCAGAAAAAAAGCGGGGGGGCTCCACGAGCAGTACTTC	CASRKKAGGLHEQYF
NA	many	TRBV21-1	TRBJ2-1	TGTGCCTCCTGGGGTCGGCTAAACTCCTACAATGAGCAGTTCTTC	CASWGRLNSYNEQFF
TRBD1	NA	TRBV18	TRBJ1-2	TGTGCCAGCTCACCACGCTCAACAGGGGATAACTATGGCTACACCTTC	CASSPRSTGDNYGYTF
NA	many	TRBV5-1	TRBJ2-5	TGCGCCAGCTATGCAGGGAGCCAAGAGACCCAGTACTTC	CASYAGSQETQYF
NA	few	TRBV12-3/TRBV12-4	TRBJ2-3	TGTGCCAGCAGCCTGGGGGACCGCCTTAGCACAGATACGCAGTATTTT	CASSLGDRLSTDTQYF
NA	NA	TRBV5-5	TRBJ1-1	TGTGCCAGCAGCTTGGAGGGGGGACCGAACACTGAAGCTTTCTTT	CASSLEGGPNTEAFF
NA	NA	TRBV12-3/TRBV12-4	TRBJ1-2	TGTGCCAGCAGTCTCACCGGGAGTGGAGACTATGGCTACACCTTC	CASSLTGSGDYGYTF
NA	many	TRBV7-9	TRBJ2-7	TGTGCCAGCAGCAATTCCTACGAGCAGTACTTC	CASSNSYEQYF
NA	many	TRBV18	TRBJ1-4	TGTGCCAGCTCACCTGCTGCCGAAAAACTGTTTTTT	CASSPAAEKLFF
NA	few	TRBV7-2	TRBJ2-7	TGTGCCAGCAGCGGAGGGGGGCCAGGGTCCTACGAGCAGTACTTC	CASSGGGPGSYEQYF
TRBD2	many	TRBV5-1	TRBJ2-1	TGCGCCAGCAGCCCCGGACTAGCGGGGAACAATGAGCAGTTCTTC	CASSPGLAGNNEQFF
TRBD2	few	TRBV3-1	TRBJ2-1	TGTGCCAGCAGCCAAGTCTTTAGCGGGGGGGCTCTCAATGAGCAGTTCTTC	CASSQVFSGGALNEQFF
NA	NA	TRBV12-3/TRBV12-4	TRBJ2-5	TGTGCCAGCAGGGTGGGGGCTCAAGAGACCCAGTACTTC	CASRVGAQETQYF
TRBD1	NA	TRBV29-1	TRBJ2-7	TGCAGCGTCGAGGGACAGGGAGGAGGCGAGCAGTACTTC	CSVEGQGGGEQYF
TRBD1	many	TRBV20-1	TRBJ2-5	TGCAGTGCTGCTTCGGGACAGGGGTCTGGTGAGACCCAGTACTTC	CSAASGQGSGETQYF
NA	few	TRBV29-1	TRBJ1-2	TGCAGCGTCCGTCCACAAAACTATGGCTACACCTTC	CSVRPQNYGYTF
NA	many	TRBV20-1	TRBJ2-7	TGCAGTGCTAGAGGGGGACGGGACGAGCAGTACTTC	CSARGGRDEQYF